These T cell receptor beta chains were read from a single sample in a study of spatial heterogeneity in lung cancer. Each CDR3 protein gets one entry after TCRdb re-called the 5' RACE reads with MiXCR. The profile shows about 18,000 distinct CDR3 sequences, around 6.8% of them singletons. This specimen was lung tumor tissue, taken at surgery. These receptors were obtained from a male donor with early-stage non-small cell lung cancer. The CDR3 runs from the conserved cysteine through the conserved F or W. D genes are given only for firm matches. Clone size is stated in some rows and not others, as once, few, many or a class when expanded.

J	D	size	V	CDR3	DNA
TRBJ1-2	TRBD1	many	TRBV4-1	CASSPYTGVYGYTF	TGCGCCAGCAGCCCATACACAGGGGTCTATGGCTACACCTTC
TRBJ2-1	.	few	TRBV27	CASSLSLSEQFF	TGTGCCAGCAGTTTATCATTAAGTGAGCAGTTCTTC
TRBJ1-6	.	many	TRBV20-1	CSAREPGRDSPLHF	TGCAGTGCCAGAGAACCAGGCCGGGATTCACCCCTCCACTTT
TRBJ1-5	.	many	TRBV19	CASSLGGRDQPQHF	TGTGCCAGTAGCCTTGGGGGCAGAGATCAGCCCCAGCATTTT
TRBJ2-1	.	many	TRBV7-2	CASSLARQGRDNEQFF	TGTGCCAGCAGCTTAGCGCGGCAGGGGCGGGACAATGAGCAGTTCTTC
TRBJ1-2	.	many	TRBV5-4	CASGANYGYTF	TGTGCCAGCGGTGCTAACTATGGCTACACCTTC
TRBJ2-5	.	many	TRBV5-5	CASSSRPETQYF	TGTGCCAGCAGCTCCAGACCGGAGACCCAGTACTTC
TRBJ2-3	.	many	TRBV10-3	CAISERDLTDTQYF	TGTGCCATCAGTGAGAGGGATCTCACAGATACGCAGTATTTT
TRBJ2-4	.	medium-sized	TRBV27	CASIGRGRQYF	TGTGCCAGCATTGGGCGGGGCCGGCAGTACTTC
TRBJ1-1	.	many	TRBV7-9	CASNHGGLDTEAFF	TGTGCCAGCAACCACGGGGGGTTGGACACTGAAGCTTTCTTT
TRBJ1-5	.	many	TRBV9	CASSVGTARPQHF	TGTGCCAGCAGCGTAGGGACCGCTAGGCCCCAGCATTTT
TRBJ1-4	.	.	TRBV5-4	CASSSTGSTNEKLFF	TGTGCCAGCAGCAGTACAGGTTCAACTAATGAAAAACTGTTTTTT
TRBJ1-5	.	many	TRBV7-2	CASSSQGQGNQPQHF	TGTGCCAGCAGTTCTCAGGGGCAGGGCAATCAGCCCCAGCATTTT
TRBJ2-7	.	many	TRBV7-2	CASSSRTRGYEQYF	TGTGCCAGCAGCTCTCGGACCAGGGGCTACGAGCAGTACTTC
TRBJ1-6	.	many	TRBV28	CASSPSTGLGSYNSPLHF	TGTGCCAGCAGTCCATCGACAGGCCTGGGCTCCTATAATTCACCCCTCCACTTT
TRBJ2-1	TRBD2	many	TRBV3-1	CAISSGGSPINEQFF	TGTGCCATTTCTAGCGGGGGTTCACCAATCAATGAGCAGTTCTTC
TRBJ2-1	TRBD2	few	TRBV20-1	CSARGTSSNNEQFF	TGCAGTGCTAGAGGGACTAGCTCCAACAATGAGCAGTTCTTC
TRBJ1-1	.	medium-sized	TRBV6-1	CASRESFYTEAFF	TGTGCCAGCAGGGAAAGTTTTTACACTGAAGCTTTCTTT
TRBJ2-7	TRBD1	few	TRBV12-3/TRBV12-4	CASSPRGTAYEQYF	TGTGCCAGCAGCCCCAGGGGGACCGCCTACGAGCAGTACTTC
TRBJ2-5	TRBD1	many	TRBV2	CASSPTGGRETQYF	TGTGCCAGCAGTCCGACAGGGGGCAGGGAGACCCAGTACTTC
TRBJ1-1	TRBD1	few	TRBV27	CASLRTGRSTEAFF	TGTGCCAGCCTTAGGACAGGACGGAGCACTGAAGCTTTCTTT
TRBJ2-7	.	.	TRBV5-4	CASSLRNRVYEQYF	TGTGCCAGCAGCTTGCGGAACAGGGTCTACGAGCAGTACTTC
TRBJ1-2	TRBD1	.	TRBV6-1	CASSEVKGQGAVRVYGYTF	TGTGCCAGCAGTGAAGTGAAGGGACAGGGGGCGGTTCGGGTCTATGGCTACACCTTC
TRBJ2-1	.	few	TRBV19	CASSIRVGEQFF	TGTGCCAGTAGTATAAGGGTTGGGGAGCAGTTCTTC
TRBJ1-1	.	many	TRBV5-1	CASRPPVDTEAFF	TGCGCCAGCAGGCCTCCCGTGGACACTGAAGCTTTCTTT
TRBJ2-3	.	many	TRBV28	CASSYRPPKDTQYF	TGTGCCAGCAGTTACCGGCCCCCGAAAGATACGCAGTATTTT
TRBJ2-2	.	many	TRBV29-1	CSVGHRVSTGELFF	TGCAGCGTGGGACACCGGGTGAGCACCGGGGAGCTGTTTTTT
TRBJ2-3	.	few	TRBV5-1	CASSLEFQGNTQYF	TGCGCCAGCAGCTTGGAGTTCCAGGGGAATACGCAGTATTTT
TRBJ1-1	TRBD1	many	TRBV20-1	CSAMGQARRSEAFF	TGCAGTGCTATGGGACAGGCAAGGAGATCTGAAGCTTTCTTT
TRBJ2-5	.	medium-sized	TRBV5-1	CASSSVGSVSAETQYF	TGCGCCAGCAGCTCCGTGGGTAGCGTCAGTGCGGAGACCCAGTACTTC
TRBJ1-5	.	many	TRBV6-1	CASTPAGQRGNQPQHF	TGTGCCAGCACACCTGCCGGGCAAAGGGGCAATCAGCCCCAGCATTTT
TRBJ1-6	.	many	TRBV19	CASSSPQTANSPLHF	TGTGCCAGTAGCTCACCACAAACGGCTAATTCACCCCTCCACTTT
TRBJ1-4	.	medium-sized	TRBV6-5	CASSPLSGELFF	TGTGCCAGCAGCCCACTCAGTGGGGAACTGTTTTTT
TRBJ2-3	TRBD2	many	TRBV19	CASSSLGLAGGRISTDTQYF	TGTGCCAGTAGTTCCTTAGGACTAGCGGGGGGGCGGATAAGCACAGATACGCAGTATTTT
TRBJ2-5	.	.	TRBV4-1	CASSRKGGSDETQYF	TGCGCCAGCAGCCGAAAGGGGGGTTCCGATGAGACCCAGTACTTC
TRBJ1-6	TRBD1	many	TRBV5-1	CASSIRTGGNSPLHF	TGCGCCAGCAGCATTCGGACAGGAGGGAATTCACCCCTCCACTTT
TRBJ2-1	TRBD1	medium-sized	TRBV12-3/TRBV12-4	CASTPGQGNYNEQFF	TGTGCCAGCACCCCGGGACAGGGTAATTACAATGAGCAGTTCTTC
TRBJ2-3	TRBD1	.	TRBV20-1	CSGQGLSTDTQYF	TGCAGTGGACAGGGATTAAGCACAGATACGCAGTATTTT
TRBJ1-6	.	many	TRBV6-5	CASSYSFGGGRGSPLHF	TGTGCCAGCAGTTACTCTTTCGGTGGCGGTCGGGGTTCACCCCTCCACTTT
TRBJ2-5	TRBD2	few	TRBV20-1	CSASGGDGETQYF	TGCAGTGCGTCGGGAGGGGACGGAGAGACCCAGTACTTC
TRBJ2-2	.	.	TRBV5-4	CASSPDILNTGELFF	TGTGCCAGCAGCCCGGACATATTGAACACCGGGGAGCTGTTTTTT
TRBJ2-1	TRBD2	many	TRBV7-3	CASSSGGGGHNEQFF	TGTGCCAGCAGCTCTGGCGGGGGGGGTCACAATGAGCAGTTCTTC
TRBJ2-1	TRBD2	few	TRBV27	CASSHDLTSGGAWQFF	TGTGCCAGCAGCCATGACCTGACTAGCGGGGGGGCATGGCAGTTCTTC
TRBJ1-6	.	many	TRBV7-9	CASSPTGPRNSPLHF	TGTGCCAGCAGCCCTACCGGGCCGAGAAATTCACCCCTCCACTTT
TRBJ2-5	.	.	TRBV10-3	CAISDRKTQYF	TGTGCCATCAGTGATCGAAAGACCCAGTACTTC
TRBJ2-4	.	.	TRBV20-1	CSASVGRAGKNIQYF	TGCAGTGCTAGTGTGGGCAGGGCAGGAAAAAACATTCAGTACTTC
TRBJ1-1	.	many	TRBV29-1	CSVVHDGENTEAFF	TGCAGCGTCGTCCACGACGGGGAGAACACTGAAGCTTTCTTT
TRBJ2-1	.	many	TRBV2	CASSEAILGNEQFF	TGTGCCAGCAGTGAAGCCATCCTTGGCAATGAGCAGTTCTTC
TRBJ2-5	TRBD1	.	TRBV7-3	CASSRTGAGETQYF	TGTGCCAGCAGCCGAACAGGGGCTGGAGAGACCCAGTACTTC
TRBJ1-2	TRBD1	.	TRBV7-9	CASSFGTAEVYGYTF	TGTGCCAGCAGCTTTGGGACAGCAGAGGTCTATGGCTACACCTTC
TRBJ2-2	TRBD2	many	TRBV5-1	CASSLGGTRYTGELFF	TGCGCCAGCAGCTTGGGAGGGACTAGATACACCGGGGAGCTGTTTTTT
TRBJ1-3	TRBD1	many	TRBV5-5	CASSLEGRGYFSGNTIYF	TGTGCCAGCAGCTTGGAAGGCAGGGGGTACTTCTCTGGAAACACCATATATTTT
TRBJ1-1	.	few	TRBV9	CASSVGPGDTEAFF	TGTGCCAGCAGCGTAGGCCCGGGAGACACTGAAGCTTTCTTT
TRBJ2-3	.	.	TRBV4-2	CASSQAYGTYTDTQYF	TGTGCCAGCAGCCAAGCTTACGGAACATACACAGATACGCAGTATTTT